This entry describes one T cell receptor (beta chain). The antigen is unknown. The record originates from a study of T cell responses to AZD1222 COVID-19 vaccine. Notes on the study in general: Unmutated variant regions are reportedly the target of nearly half of TCRs that are spike-specific. A rise in Spike-specific TCR breadth and depth followed two AZD1222 doses. A mostly white British donor set with more females was recruited, and clonal diversity was possibly underestimated.

The germline V gene encodes CDR1 MNHEY and CDR2 SVGEGT. The CDR3 consists of 15 residues. V was pared by 6 bases and J by 6 bases, with 11 bases of the junction left unmatched. Assay: immunoSEQ multiplex PCR; the TCRdb copy retains only in-frame clones and omits some. The repertoire holds roughly 120,000 clones, with approximately 86% as singletons. This TCR came from an adult in good health. This chain uses TRBV6-2 or TRBV6-3 with TRBJ1-5; 7 bases map to TRBD1. Material: peripheral blood, obtained on day 0 of AZD1222 vaccination. This chain's CDR3 is CASSNTPGGFQPQHF. CDR3 coding DNA: TGTGCCAGCAGCAATACCCCAGGGGGTTTTCAGCCCCAGCATTTT.